These 18 T cell receptor beta chains share one sample of origin, sequenced in a study of breast tumors, draining lymph nodes, adjacent tissues. MiXCR, run by TCRdb on the multiplex PCR reads, gives a single entry per CDR3 protein. This table has approximately 47,000 distinct CDR3 sequences, 23% appearing once. Sequenced material: breast tumor tissue. The receptors originated from a female donor with breast cancer. Some clones in this sample may be carry-over from other donors' samples.

This clonotype appeared many times. V gene TRBV5-8 combines with J gene TRBJ1-5; perhaps TRBD1 as D (6 bases). CDR3 length: 17 residues. Germline V gene lookup returns CDR1 SGHTS and CDR2 YDEGEE. Trimming took 0 bases from V and 0 from J, leaving 13 bases between them. CDR3 DNA sequence: TGTGCCAGCAGCTTGGACAGGGCCAATTATAGCAATCAGCCCCAGCATTTT. Its translation is CASSLDRANYSNQPQHF.

This chain links TRBV20-1 with TRBJ2-5; either TRBD1 or TRBD2 may supply D (5 bases each). The CDR3 extends over 14 amino acids. Trimming cost V 8 bases and J 4 bases, with 20 bases left between them. The V gene's germline CDR1 is DFQATT and CDR2 SNEGSKA (reference sequence). CDR3 coding DNA: TGCAGTACCATGGGGCGTAGGGGAGTAGAGACCCAGTACTTC. Protein sequence: CSTMGRRGVETQYF.

This clonotype was found many times. The rearrangement joins TRBV19 to TRBJ1-2; 9 positions match TRBD1. The CDR3 extends over 14 amino acids. V lost 6 bases and J lost 4; bases outside the gene matches: 6. Germline V CDR1 and CDR2: LNHDA, SQIVND (reference sequence). CDR3 nucleotides: TGTGCCAGTAGGCACGGACAGGGGATCTATGGCTACACCTTC. Encoded protein: CASRHGQGIYGYTF. Drawing the rest from reference TRBV19 and TRBJ1-2, the complete variable domain is DGGITQSPKYLFRKEGQNVTLSCEQNLNHDAMYWYRQDPGQGLRLIYYSQIVNDFQKGDIAEGYSVSREKKESFPLTVTSAQKNPTAFYLCASRHGQGIYGYTFGSGTRLTVV.

In regard to this clonotype: As the CDR3 is not closed by the conserved phenylalanine or tryptophan, this likely results from a read error. CDR3 in amino acids: CSARATDTQYL. CDR3 sequence (DNA): TGCAGTGCTAGGGCCACGGATACGCAGTATCTT. The chain carries TRBV20-1 and TRBJ2-3; no clear D. The germline gives CDR1 DFQATT, CDR2 SNEGSKA (reference sequence). The germline V and J ends were trimmed by 3 bases and 6 bases, with 7 bases remaining between them. The CDR3 has 11 residues.

This clonotype was observed many times. The V and J genes are TRBV24-1 and TRBJ2-2, with D unclear. Germline V gene data show CDR1 as KGHDR and CDR2 as SFDVKD. The CDR3 loop spans 15 amino acids. With 4 bases removed from V and 0 bases from J, the gap between germline ends came to 8 bases. CDR3 nucleotides: TGTGCCACCAGTGAGGGTGACCCGAACACCGGGGAGCTGTTTTTT. This encodes CATSEGDPNTGELFF.

There are many counts of this clonotype. The chain carries TRBV27 and TRBJ1-2; D remains unclear. V lost 5 bases, J lost 4 bases, and 11 bases lay in between. Per germline, CDR1 MNHEY and CDR2 SMNVEV (reference sequence). This CDR3 comprises 13 residues. CDR3 amino acids: CASSPTWSYGYTF. The CDR3 bases are TGTGCCAGCAGTCCGACCTGGAGCTATGGCTACACCTTC.

This clonotype appeared once. CDR3 coding DNA: TGCGCCAGCAGCCAACCTGGACAGGGGCCAGAGACCCAGTACTTC. Protein product: CASSQPGQGPETQYF. V gene TRBV4-1 combines with J gene TRBJ2-5, with 9 bases lining up with TRBD1. This CDR3 has 15 residues. Germline CDR1 and CDR2: MGHRA and YSYEKL. Trimming removed 2 bases from V and 4 bases from J; junction bases left unmatched: 5.

This clonotype was recorded at least ten times. The chain couples TRBV7-9 to TRBJ1-3, with D uncertain. This CDR3 has 11 amino acids. V lost 4 bases to trimming and J lost 10 bases, with 8 bases between them. Germline V gene data show CDR1 as SEHNR and CDR2 as FQNEAQ (reference sequence). CDR3 sequence: CASSSDRTIYF. CDR3 DNA sequence: TGTGCCAGCAGCTCTGATAGAACCATATATTTT.

This clonotype showed up many times. The chain has TRBV30 and TRBJ1-2, with a possible D match to TRBD1 (5 bases). Germline V CDR1 and CDR2: GTSNPN, SVGIG (reference sequence). The germline V and J ends were trimmed by 0 bases and 1 base, with 12 bases remaining between them. This CDR3 is built from 15 residues. For the CDR3, the DNA is TGTGCCTGGAGTGTAGATACAGGCCGTAACTATGGCTACACCTTC. It codes for CAWSVDTGRNYGYTF.

This clonotype was observed many times. The chain recombines TRBV7-9 with TRBJ2-5; 8 bases are a match to TRBD1. Germline trimming cut 5 bases from V and 5 bases from J; bases unmatched to any gene: 4. CDR3 length: 13 amino acids. CDR1 and CDR2 (germline): SEHNR, FQNEAQ (reference sequence). The CDR3 reads CASSGQGVETQYF. In DNA form, the CDR3 reads TGTGCCAGCAGCGGACAGGGTGTGGAGACCCAGTACTTC.

Many counts were recorded for this clonotype. The chain is built from TRBV5-5 and TRBJ1-2; the match to TRBD1 covers 9 bases. Germline V gives CDR1 SGHKS, CDR2 YYEKEE (reference sequence). Losses at the gene ends were 1 base for V and 4 bases for J; bases not matched to a gene: 8. CDR3 size: 16 residues. Written as DNA, the CDR3 is TGTGCCAGCAGCTTGAGGGCAGGGGACAGGGCCTATGGCTACACCTTC. This encodes CASSLRAGDRAYGYTF.

The table lists this clonotype with a count of one. A read error may explain this, as a much larger clone is one base away. CDR3 sequence: CASSSTGGNTIYF. The DNA for the CDR3 is TGTGCCAGCAGCTCGACAGGGGGAAACACCATATATTTT. This chain links TRBV5-4 with TRBJ1-3; 7 bases align to TRBD1. The CDR3 is 13 amino acids. After removal of 3 bases from V and 4 bases from J, the junction contained 1 base not matched to a gene. CDR1 is SGHNT and CDR2 is YYREEE in the germline V gene (reference sequence).

This clonotype was observed many times. V usage is TRBV10-3 and J usage is TRBJ1-3; 7 nucleotides line up with TRBD1. The CDR3 runs to 13 residues. The V and J ends lost 6 bases and 1 base, in that order; junction bases with no gene match: 0. Germline values: CDR1 ENHRY, CDR2 SYGVKD. The CDR3 DNA is TGTGCCATCAGGACAGGGTCTGGAAACACCATATATTTT. The encoded protein is CAIRTGSGNTIYF.

This clonotype has just a few counts. The chain combines TRBV5-1 with TRBJ1-1; TRBD1 agrees at 9 bases. The CDR3 is 14 residues long. Germline CDR1 reads SGHRS; CDR2 reads YFSETQ. J gave up 6 bases and V 4 bases, and 7 bases lay outside the gene matches. In DNA, the CDR3 is TGCGCCAGCAGCCACGGACAGGGGTCCGCTGAAGCTTTCTTT. Its protein is CASSHGQGSAEAFF.

Remarks on this clonotype: A junction boundary mismatches the germline segment, possibly from a read error. The chain has TRBV5-4 and TRBJ2-5, with TRBD1 matching 9 bases. The CDR3 sequence is 15 residues long. Germline CDR1 reads SGHNT; CDR2 reads YYREEE (reference sequence). CDR3 sequence reads: CASSLGGTGQETQYF. The CDR3 DNA is TGTGCCAGCAGTTTGGGGGGGACAGGGCAAGAGACCCAGTACTTC. Looking up the rest from reference TRBV5-4 and TRBJ2-5 gives the full variable domain: ETGVTQSPTHLIKTRGQQVTLRCSSQSGHNTVSWYQQALGQGPQFIFQYYREEENGRGNFPPRFSGLQFPNYSSELNVNALELDDSALYLCASSLGGTGQETQYFGPGTRLLVL.

Many counts were recorded for this clonotype. The chain is built from TRBV2 and TRBJ1-2, with D tentatively TRBD1 (5 bases). The CDR3 totals 15 residues. V lost 8 bases to trimming and J lost 0 bases, with 16 bases between them. Germline CDR1 reads SNHLY; CDR2 reads FYNNEI. Written as DNA, the CDR3 is TGTGCCAGCCCCACTCCGGGGGTAGCTAACTATGGCTACACCTTC. It is translated as CASPTPGVANYGYTF.

V usage is TRBV2 and J usage is TRBJ1-5; D remains ambiguous. This CDR3 comprises 15 residues. V dropped 3 bases and J dropped 0 bases, with 9 bases sitting between them. Per germline, CDR1 SNHLY and CDR2 FYNNEI. CDR3 coding DNA: TGTGCCAGCAGTGAGGGTCAGCTTAGCAATCAGCCCCAGCATTTT. Protein: CASSEGQLSNQPQHF. The full variable domain, in which reference TRBV2 and TRBJ1-5 provide the parts outside the CDR3, is EPEVTQTPSHQVTQMGQEVILRCVPISNHLYFYWYRQILGQKVEFLVSFYNNEISEKSEIFDDQFSVERPDGSNFTLKIRSTKLEDSAMYFCASSEGQLSNQPQHFGDGTRLSIL.

Concerning this clonotype itself: A much bigger clone sits one base away, suggesting this may be a read error. The chain employs TRBV20-1 and TRBJ2-3; D is possibly TRBD2 (6 bases). There are 13 residues in the CDR3. CDR1 and CDR2 (germline): DFQATT, SNEGSKA (reference sequence). The CDR3 loop reads CSAMWGVTNTQYF. CDR3 coding DNA: TGCAGTGCTATGTGGGGGGTCACAAATACGCAGTATTTT.